The clone carrying this T cell receptor beta chain occurred many times. Its antigen is unknown. These data come from a study of T cells after yellow fever vaccination. TCRdb fed the 5' RACE reads into MiXCR, producing one record per CDR3 protein. The sample has 340,000 or so distinct CDR3 sequences, around 13% seen once. Study-wide findings and caveats: Though weaker, the secondary response peaked faster, on day 5 versus 15.

J was trimmed by 0 bases and V by 2 bases; bases with no gene match: 5. This CDR3 comprises 16 residues. Germline CDR1 reads WNHNN; CDR2 reads SYGVQD (reference sequence). This TCR came from a man younger than 30 who received the YFV17D yellow fever vaccine. This sequence joins TRBV10-1 and TRBJ2-3; TRBD2 matches 7 bases. The sequencing here drew on CD4+ T cells sorted from PBMCs, taken 15 days after the yellow fever booster vaccination. CDR3 in amino acids: CASSERLADSTDTQYF. CDR3 DNA: TGCGCCAGCAGTGAGAGGCTAGCGGATAGCACAGATACGCAGTATTTT.